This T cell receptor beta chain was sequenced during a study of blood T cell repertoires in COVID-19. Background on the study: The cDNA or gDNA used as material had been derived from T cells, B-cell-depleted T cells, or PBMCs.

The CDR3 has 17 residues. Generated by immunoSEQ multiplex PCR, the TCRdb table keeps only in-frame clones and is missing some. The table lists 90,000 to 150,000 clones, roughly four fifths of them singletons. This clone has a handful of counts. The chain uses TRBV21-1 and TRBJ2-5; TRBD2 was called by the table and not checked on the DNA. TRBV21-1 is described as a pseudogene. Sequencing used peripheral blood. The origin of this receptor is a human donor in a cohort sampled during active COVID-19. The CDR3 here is CASSTGLAGGLGETQYF. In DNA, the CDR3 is TGTGCCAGCAGCACGGGACTAGCGGGGGGTCTAGGAGAGACCCAGTACTTC.